These T cell receptor beta chains were read from a single sample in a study of blood T cell repertoires in COVID-19. Repertoires were generated with immunoSEQ multiplex PCR, while TCRdb's copy carries only in-frame clones and drops some. The profile shows about 80,000 clones, about 73% of them singletons. Sequenced: peripheral blood. The origin of the receptors is a man aged 50-59 years with active or convalescent COVID-19. Both conserved end residues are part of each CDR3. The D gene is left open where the match is weak. Rows give clone size only sometimes, using once, few, many, or a class for an expanded clone.

size | J | D | length | V | CDR3 | DNA
NA | TRBJ1-1 | TRBD1 | 16 | TRBV7-9 | CASSLGQGSWGTEAFF | TGTGCCAGCAGCTTGGGACAGGGGTCATGGGGCACTGAAGCTTTCTTT
NA | TRBJ2-6 | NA | 16 | TRBV7-3 | CASSLTYSSGANVLTF | TGTGCCAGCAGCTTAACTTACTCATCTGGGGCCAACGTCCTGACTTTC
NA | TRBJ1-4 | NA | 14 | TRBV18 | CASSDSKAGEKLFF | TGTGCCAGCTCCGACTCTAAAGCCGGAGAAAAACTGTTTTTT
NA | TRBJ2-1 | TRBD2 | 13 | TRBV9 | CASSASGYNEQFF | TGTGCCAGCAGCGCTAGCGGGTACAATGAGCAGTTCTTC
NA | TRBJ2-1 | TRBD1 | 17 | TRBV2 | CASSRSGTGISYNEQFF | TGTGCCAGCAGTCGGTCCGGGACAGGGATCTCCTACAATGAGCAGTTCTTC
NA | TRBJ1-5 | NA | 12 | TRBV3-1/TRBV3-2 | CASSQPGQPQHF | TGTGCCAGCAGCCAACCGGGGCAGCCCCAGCATTTT
NA | TRBJ2-1 | TRBD1 | 23 | TRBV3-1/TRBV3-2 | CASSSRESVRGTGGGFSYNEQFF | TGTGCCAGCAGTAGTAGAGAAAGCGTCCGGGGGACAGGGGGCGGTTTTTCCTACAATGAGCAGTTCTTC
once | TRBJ1-6 | TRBD1 | 14 | TRBV3-1/TRBV3-2 | CASSQGTGGSPLHF | TGTGCCAGCAGCCAGGGGACAGGGGGGTCACCCCTCCACTTT
once | TRBJ2-3 | NA | 17 | TRBV29-1 | CSVRRHRQIQSTDTQYF | TGCAGCGTTCGAAGGCACCGACAGATTCAGAGCACAGATACGCAGTATTTT
NA | TRBJ1-5 | TRBD1 | 17 | TRBV12-5 | CASGAGTGRDMGQPQHF | TGTGCTAGTGGTGCCGGGACAGGGAGGGACATGGGTCAGCCCCAGCATTTT
NA | TRBJ2-2 | TRBD1 | 14 | TRBV7-9 | CASSARQGDGELFF | TGTGCCAGCAGCGCCCGACAGGGGGACGGGGAGCTGTTTTTT
NA | TRBJ2-1 | TRBD1 | 13 | TRBV5-4 | CATRTGGKNEQFF | TGTGCCACTAGGACAGGGGGGAAGAATGAGCAGTTCTTC
NA | TRBJ2-7 | TRBD2 | 17 | TRBV7-9 | CASSTYPRGPGGYEQYF | TGTGCCAGCAGCACCTACCCACGGGGCCCGGGGGGTTACGAGCAGTACTTC
NA | TRBJ1-5 | NA | 15 | TRBV4-1 | CASSQGWRDNQPQHF | TGCGCCAGCAGCCAAGGTTGGCGGGACAATCAGCCCCAGCATTTT
NA | TRBJ1-3 | NA | 14 | TRBV7-2 | CASSLDRNGNTIYF | TGTGCCAGCAGCTTAGACAGGAACGGAAACACCATATATTTT
NA | TRBJ1-3 | TRBD1 | 15 | TRBV7-3 | CASSSTGGVEDTIYF | TGTGCCAGCAGCAGCACAGGGGGCGTAGAAGACACCATATATTTT
NA | TRBJ2-7 | NA | 18 | TRBV5-5 | CASSLEEVTGGFSYEQYF | TGTGCCAGCAGCTTGGAGGAGGTAACGGGGGGCTTCTCCTACGAGCAGTACTTC
NA | TRBJ1-4 | TRBD1 | 16 | TRBV10-1 | CASSSGQGSTNEKLFF | TGCGCCAGCAGCTCTGGACAGGGGTCTACTAATGAAAAACTGTTTTTT
NA | TRBJ1-2 | NA | 15 | TRBV5-6 | CASSSTGSLSYGYTF | TGTGCCAGCAGCTCTACAGGGTCCCTATCGTATGGCTACACCTTC
NA | TRBJ2-3 | TRBD2 | 16 | TRBV20-1 | CSASSAGGLGPDTQYF | TGCAGTGCTAGTTCGGCGGGGGGATTGGGCCCAGATACGCAGTATTTT
NA | TRBJ1-1 | TRBD1 | 14 | TRBV24-1 | CATSDTGTGTEAFF | TGTGCCACCAGTGATACCGGGACAGGGACCGAAGCTTTCTTT
NA | TRBJ2-5 | TRBD1 | 14 | TRBV13 | CASSLGTGQETQYF | TGTGCCAGCAGCTTAGGGACAGGGCAAGAGACCCAGTACTTC
once | TRBJ1-5 | TRBD1 | 16 | TRBV4-1 | CASSQAGTGAYQPQHF | TGCGCCAGCAGCCAAGCCGGGACAGGGGCATATCAGCCCCAGCATTTT
once | TRBJ2-5 | TRBD2 | 15 | TRBV7-3 | CASSPDPGLAETQYF | TGTGCCAGCAGCCCCGACCCGGGACTAGCGGAGACCCAGTACTTC
NA | TRBJ2-1 | TRBD2 | 16 | TRBV5-4 | CASSLGTRGANNEQFF | TGTGCCAGCAGCTTGGGCACGCGGGGGGCGAACAATGAGCAGTTCTTC
NA | TRBJ2-3 | NA | 18 | TRBV12-2 | CASRLAQVTGVSTDTQYF | TGTGCAAGTCGCTTAGCCCAAGTTACGGGGGTTAGCACAGATACGCAGTATTTT
once | TRBJ2-2 | NA | 13 | TRBV5-4 | CASTPVGGGELFF | TGTGCCAGCACCCCGGTGGGGGGCGGGGAGCTGTTTTTT
NA | TRBJ2-5 | NA | 15 | TRBV6-5 | CASSYVTETRETQYF | TGTGCCAGCAGTTACGTGACGGAGACTCGGGAGACCCAGTACTTC